These 28 T cell receptor beta chains came from one sample sequenced in a study of blood T cell repertoires in COVID-19. Generated by immunoSEQ multiplex PCR, the TCRdb table keeps only in-frame clones and is missing some. This sample has tens of thousands of clones, with under 95% found just once. The sample was peripheral blood. The receptor source for this set is a man aged 50 or older with acute or convalescent COVID-19.

The chain links TRBV3-1 (or the pseudogene TRBV3-2) to TRBJ2-6; D is unresolved. Trimming took 5 bases from V and 1 from J, leaving 21 bases between them. CDR3 length equals 19 residues. Germline V gene data show CDR1 as LGHDT and CDR2 as YNNKEL (reference sequence). CDR3 coding DNA: TGTGCCAGCAGCGCAAAGTTACCCAGTCCCGCTTCTGGGGCCAACGTCCTGACTTTC. Translation gives CASSAKLPSPASGANVLTF.

The CDR3 is CASSILGGTTEAFF. In DNA form, the CDR3 reads TGTGCCAGTAGTATACTCGGCGGGACCACTGAAGCTTTCTTT. The rearrangement uses TRBV19 and TRBJ1-1; D possibly corresponds to TRBD1 (5 bases). Germline lookup yields CDR1 LNHDA and CDR2 SQIVND (reference sequence). The CDR3 has 14 residues. The V gene lost 2 bases and the J gene lost 4 bases, with 11 bases spanning the gap.

This clone was seen more than once but under ten times. V is TRBV28 and J is TRBJ2-7, with TRBD1 matching 10 bases. CDR1 and CDR2 (germline): MDHEN, SYDVKM. J lost 2 bases, V lost 5 bases, and 6 bases had no gene match. The CDR3 covers 15 residues. CDR3 coding DNA: TGTGCCAGCAGTCTAGCGACAGGGGGCACCTACGAGCAGTACTTC. Translation: CASSLATGGTYEQYF.

The V and J genes are TRBV29-1 and TRBJ2-5, with D unresolved. This CDR3 contains 13 residues. V was clipped by 2 bases and J by 2 bases, with 9 bases between them. Germline-derived CDR1 and CDR2 are SQVTM and ANQGSEA. The CDR3 loop reads CSVEPQHQETQYF. For the CDR3, the DNA is TGCAGCGTTGAACCACAACATCAAGAGACCCAGTACTTC.

The chain couples TRBV18 to TRBJ2-3; 8 bases match TRBD1. Unmatched junction bases numbered 7, after V lost 2 bases and J lost 3 bases. Germline V gene sequence: CDR1 KGHSH, CDR2 LQKENI. This CDR3 comprises 16 residues. The CDR3 reads CASSPSLRGQTDTQYF. The CDR3 DNA is TGTGCCAGCTCACCATCCCTCAGGGGGCAAACAGATACGCAGTATTTT.

A single count supports this clone. The rearrangement uses TRBV5-1 and TRBJ2-3; TRBD2 matches at 7 bases. With V trimmed by 2 bases and J by 4 bases, 4 bases remained unmatched. From germline, CDR1 is SGHRS and CDR2 YFSETQ. The CDR3 loop spans 14 amino acids. The CDR3 sequence is CASSLGTIADTQYF. The DNA of the CDR3 is TGCGCCAGCAGCTTAGGGACTATCGCAGATACGCAGTATTTT.

This chain joins TRBV5-1 and TRBJ2-3; D call uncertain. Between the trimmed V and J ends, which lost 0 bases and 3 bases, there was a span of 8 bases. The CDR3 loop spans 14 amino acids. CDR1 and CDR2 (germline): SGHRS, YFSETQ. CDR3: CASSLVTETDTQYF. The DNA for the CDR3 is TGCGCCAGCAGCTTGGTCACAGAAACAGATACGCAGTATTTT.

The chain combines TRBV7-2 with TRBJ2-7; TRBD2 might be the D (7 bases). The CDR3 is made up of 15 amino acids. Trimming left V 5 bases short and J 3 bases short, with 17 bases between. Per germline, CDR1 SGHTA and CDR2 FQGNSA. The CDR3 spells CASSQGGLADYEQYF. The CDR3 region has the DNA TGTGCCAGCAGCCAAGGGGGGCTAGCGGACTACGAGCAGTACTTC.

The J gene is TRBJ2-4, the V gene TRBV7-2, with D unclear. Deletions cut 1 base from V and 0 bases from J, with 7 bases between. The CDR3 sequence is 15 residues long. CDR1 is SGHTA, CDR2 FQGNSA, per germline. The CDR3: CASSLERLAKNIQYF. In DNA, the CDR3 is TGTGCCAGCAGCTTAGAACGGTTAGCCAAAAACATTCAGTACTTC.

This clone has a single count. V and J are TRBV27 and TRBJ1-6; 8 bases align to TRBD1. Germline-derived CDR1 and CDR2 are MNHEY and SMNVEV (reference sequence). Trimming removed 5 bases from V and 2 bases from J; junction bases left unmatched: 8. There are 17 residues in the CDR3. In DNA, the CDR3 is TGTGCCAGCAGTCCGAAAGGACAGGGCCCCTATAATTCACCCCTCCACTTT. Translating it yields CASSPKGQGPYNSPLHF.

The gene calls are TRBV19 and TRBJ1-1; the match to TRBD1 covers 8 bases. Germline CDR1 reads LNHDA; CDR2 reads SQIVND (reference sequence). The CDR3 totals 17 residues. Trimming removed 4 bases from V and 4 bases from J; junction bases left unmatched: 14. The DNA for the CDR3 is TGTGCCAGTAGTACCTCGACAGGGGTACGTGTAGGCACTGAAGCTTTCTTT. Translated, it gives CASSTSTGVRVGTEAFF.

In this sample, this clone turned up once. The chain links TRBV21-1 to TRBJ1-5; the table calls TRBD1, which could not be checked here. TRBV21-1 is flagged as a pseudogene. The length of the CDR3 is 15 residues. The CDR3 spells CASSKGQGARQPQHF. The CDR3 nucleotides read TGTGCCAGCAGCAAAGGACAGGGGGCACGTCAGCCCCAGCATTTT.

This clone has just one count. This chain uses TRBV6-1 with TRBJ1-2; 10 positions match TRBD1. The J segment lost 5 bases and the V segment lost 1 base, leaving 1 base of the junction unmatched. Per the germline V gene, CDR1 is MNHNS and CDR2 is SASEGT. The CDR3 contains 14 residues. The CDR3 DNA reads TGTGCCAGCAGTGAAGGGGGACAGGGGTATGGCTACACCTTC. The encoded protein is CASSEGGQGYGYTF.

The chain joins TRBV28 to TRBJ1-1; D unresolved. This CDR3 comprises 14 residues. Germline V gene sequence: CDR1 MDHEN, CDR2 SYDVKM. The ends were cut back, 6 bases at V and 0 bases at J, with 11 bases in the middle. CDR3 coding DNA: TGTGCCAGCAGCCGACACGCCCTGAACACTGAAGCTTTCTTT. Amino acids: CASSRHALNTEAFF.

This CDR3 is CASRDPYSGGAADTQYF. The CDR3 DNA reads TGTGCCAGTAGGGACCCGTATAGCGGGGGGGCCGCAGATACGCAGTATTTT. The gene calls are TRBV19 and TRBJ2-3; the match to TRBD2 covers 11 bases. Germline loops: CDR1 LNHDA, CDR2 SQIVND (reference sequence). The CDR3 sequence is 17 residues long. With V trimmed by 6 bases and J by 4 bases, 12 bases remained unmatched.

The sample holds one count of this clone. The chain uses TRBV4-1 and TRBJ2-3; TRBD2 is a possible D gene (6 bases). Germline-derived CDR1 and CDR2 are MGHRA and YSYEKL. This CDR3 has 15 amino acids. The V end was cut by 1 base, the J end by 9 bases, with 17 bases between. The CDR3 spells CASSQGLVGVGTQYF. The CDR3 nucleotides read TGCGCCAGCAGCCAAGGACTAGTGGGAGTGGGGACGCAGTATTTT.

This clone was counted a single time. J is TRBJ1-5 and V is TRBV30, with D perhaps TRBD1 (6 bases). The CDR3 consists of 13 residues. From germline, CDR1 is GTSNPN and CDR2 SVGIG (reference sequence). The V gene lost 2 bases and the J gene lost 7 bases, with 12 bases spanning the gap. The CDR3 here is CAWSQGLEQPQHF. The CDR3 nucleotides read TGTGCCTGGAGTCAGGGGCTAGAACAGCCCCAGCATTTT.

The chain employs TRBV5-4 and TRBJ2-5; D may be TRBD1 (5 bases). Germline CDR1 is SGHNT and CDR2 is YYREEE (reference sequence). With 4 bases removed from V and 1 base from J, the gap between germline ends came to 20 bases. This CDR3 is built from 17 residues. The CDR3, as DNA: TGTGCCAGCAGCCGCTGGGGCCTCGTCTACTCCCAAGAGACCCAGTACTTC. It translates to CASSRWGLVYSQETQYF.

This sequence joins TRBV11-2 and TRBJ2-1; 10 bases map to TRBD1. V shed 6 bases and J 5 bases; nucleotides not matched to a gene: 10. The CDR3 runs to 16 residues. The germline V gene encodes CDR1 SGHAT and CDR2 FQNNGV. CDR3 amino acids: CASRKTGGVSDNEQFF. The CDR3 region has the DNA TGTGCCAGCAGGAAGACAGGGGGCGTCTCGGACAATGAGCAGTTCTTC. Using reference TRBV11-2 and TRBJ2-1 for the parts outside the CDR3, the full variable domain is EAGVAQSPRYKIIEKRQSVAFWCNPISGHATLYWYQQILGQGPKLLIQFQNNGVVDDSQLPKDRFSAERLKGVDSTLKIQPAKLEDSAVYLCASRKTGGVSDNEQFFGPGTRLTVL.

The chain employs TRBV18 and TRBJ2-1; TRBD2 agrees at 7 bases. J gave up 8 bases and V 5 bases, and 6 bases lay outside the gene matches. This CDR3 is 13 amino acids long. In germline, CDR1 is KGHSH, CDR2 LQKENI. The CDR3 nucleotides are TGTGCCAGCTCAACACAGCGGGGCGATGAGCAGTTCTTC. Translated, it gives CASSTQRGDEQFF. Using reference TRBV18 and TRBJ2-1 for the parts outside the CDR3, the full variable domain is NAGVMQNPRHLVRRRGQEARLRCSPMKGHSHVYWYRQLPEEGLKFMVYLQKENIIDESGMPKERFSAEFPKEGPSILRIQQVVRGDSAAYFCASSTQRGDEQFFGPGTRLTVL.

Only one count was recorded for this clone. The rearrangement links TRBV19 to TRBJ1-3; 7 bases are shared with TRBD1. Trimming at V came to 7 bases and at J to 2 bases, leaving 2 bases not matched to a gene. This CDR3 region has 13 residues. Germline assignment: CDR1 LNHDA and CDR2 SQIVND (reference sequence). As DNA, the CDR3 is TGTGCCAGTACTAGGGGGCCTGGAAACACCATATATTTT. This encodes CASTRGPGNTIYF.

This clone has a single count. This chain joins TRBV5-4 and TRBJ2-1, with 11 bases matching TRBD1. Germline loops: CDR1 SGHNT, CDR2 YYREEE (reference sequence). Unmatched junction bases numbered 8, after V lost 0 bases and J lost 6 bases. This CDR3 region has 17 residues. CDR3 nucleotides: TGTGCCAGCAGCTTGGTTGGGGGACAGGGGGTTTTCAATGAGCAGTTCTTC. Its translation: CASSLVGGQGVFNEQFF.

The J gene is TRBJ1-4, the V gene TRBV4-1, with TRBD1 matching 8 bases. This CDR3 region has 15 residues. From germline, CDR1 is MGHRA and CDR2 YSYEKL. V shed 2 bases and J 5 bases; nucleotides not matched to a gene: 4. Here the CDR3 reads CASSQPTGVNEKLFF. CDR3 bases: TGCGCCAGCAGCCAACCGACAGGGGTAAATGAAAAACTGTTTTTT.

V and J are TRBV15 and TRBJ1-5; D gene ambiguous. In germline, CDR1 is LNHNV, CDR2 YYDKDF (reference sequence). This CDR3 spans 16 amino acids. V was clipped by 3 bases and J by 1 base, with 13 bases between them. The CDR3 coding sequence is TGTGCCACCAGCAGGGAGAGGTTCGAGAGCAATCAGCCCCAGCATTTT. It codes for CATSRERFESNQPQHF.

This sequence joins TRBV6-1 and TRBJ2-7, with D possibly being TRBD2 (6 bases). Trimming removed 3 bases from V and 1 base from J, with 19 bases in between. CDR1 and CDR2 (germline): MNHNS, SASEGT. The CDR3 totals 17 residues. In DNA, the CDR3 is TGTGCCAGCAGTGACCTCCCGGCAGGGACTTCTTCCTACGAGCAGTACTTC. This encodes CASSDLPAGTSSYEQYF.

This chain joins TRBV20-1 and TRBJ1-1; unclear D gene. Trimming cost V 5 bases and J 1 base, with 5 bases left between them. Germline V gives CDR1 DFQATT, CDR2 SNEGSKA (reference sequence). This CDR3 has 11 amino acids. The CDR3 region is CSASGNTEAFF. The CDR3 nucleotides are TGCAGTGCTTCAGGGAACACTGAAGCTTTCTTT.

CDR3 nucleotide sequence: TGTGCCAGAAAAGCTGTTGGACAGGACTTGAACACTGAAGCTTTCTTT. Amino acids: CARKAVGQDLNTEAFF. The chain is built from TRBV3-1 (or the pseudogene TRBV3-2) and TRBJ1-1, with TRBD1 identical over 7 bases. This CDR3 is 16 amino acids long. Trimming removed 9 bases from V and 0 bases from J; junction bases left unmatched: 13. Looked up from germline, CDR1 is LGHDT and CDR2 is YNNKEL (reference sequence).

The chain is built from TRBV6-5 and TRBJ1-2; perhaps TRBD1 as D (5 bases). In germline, CDR1 is MNHEY, CDR2 SVGAGI. The CDR3 loop spans 12 amino acids. V was clipped by 10 bases and J by 3 bases, with 12 bases between them. CDR3 nucleotide sequence: TGTGCCACTCAGGGTGATGACTATGGCTACACCTTC. It codes for CATQGDDYGYTF.